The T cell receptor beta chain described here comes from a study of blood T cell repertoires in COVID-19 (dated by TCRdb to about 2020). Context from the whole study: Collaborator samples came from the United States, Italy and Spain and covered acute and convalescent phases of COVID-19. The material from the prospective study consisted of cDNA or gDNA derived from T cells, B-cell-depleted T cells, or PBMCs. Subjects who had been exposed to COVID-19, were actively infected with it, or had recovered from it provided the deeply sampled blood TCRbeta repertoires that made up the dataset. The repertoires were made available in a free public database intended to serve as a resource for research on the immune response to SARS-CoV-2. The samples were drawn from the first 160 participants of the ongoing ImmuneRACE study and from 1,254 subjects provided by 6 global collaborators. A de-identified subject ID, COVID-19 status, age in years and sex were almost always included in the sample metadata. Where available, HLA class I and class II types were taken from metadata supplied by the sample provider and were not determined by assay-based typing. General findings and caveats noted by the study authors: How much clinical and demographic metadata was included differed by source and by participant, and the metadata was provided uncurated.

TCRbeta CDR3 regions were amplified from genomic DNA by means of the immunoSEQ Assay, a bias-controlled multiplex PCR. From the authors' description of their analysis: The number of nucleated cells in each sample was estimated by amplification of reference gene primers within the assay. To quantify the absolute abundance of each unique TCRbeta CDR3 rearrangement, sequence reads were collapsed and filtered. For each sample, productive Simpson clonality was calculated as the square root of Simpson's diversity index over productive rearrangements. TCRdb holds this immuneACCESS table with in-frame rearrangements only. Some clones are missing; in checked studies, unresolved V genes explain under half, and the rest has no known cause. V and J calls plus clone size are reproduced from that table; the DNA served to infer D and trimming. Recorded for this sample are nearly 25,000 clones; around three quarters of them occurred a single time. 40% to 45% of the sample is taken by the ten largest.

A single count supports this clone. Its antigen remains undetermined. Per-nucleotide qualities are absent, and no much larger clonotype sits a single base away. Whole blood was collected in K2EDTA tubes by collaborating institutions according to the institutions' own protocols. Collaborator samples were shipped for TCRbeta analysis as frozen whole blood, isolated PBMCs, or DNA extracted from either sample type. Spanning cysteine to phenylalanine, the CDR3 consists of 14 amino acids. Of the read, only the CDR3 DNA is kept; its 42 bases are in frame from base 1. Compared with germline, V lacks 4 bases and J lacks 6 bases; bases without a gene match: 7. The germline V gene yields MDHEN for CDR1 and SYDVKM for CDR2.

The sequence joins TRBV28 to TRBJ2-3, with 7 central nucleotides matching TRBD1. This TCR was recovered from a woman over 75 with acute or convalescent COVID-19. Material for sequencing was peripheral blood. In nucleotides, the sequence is TGTGCCAGCAGTTCTGACAGGGATGGGGATACGCAGTATTTT. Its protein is CASSSDRDGDTQYF. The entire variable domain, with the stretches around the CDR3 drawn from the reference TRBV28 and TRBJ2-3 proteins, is DVKVTQSSRYLVKRTGEKVFLECVQDMDHENMFWYRQDPGLGLRLIYFSYDVKMKEKGDIPEGYSVSREKKERFSLILESASTNQTSMYLCASSSDRDGDTQYFGPGTRLTVL.